The clone carrying this T cell receptor beta chain was counted a single time. A read error is possible here, since a much larger clone lies one base away. The missing conserved phenylalanine or tryptophan at the end of this CDR3 makes a read error likely. Researchers drew blood RNA from unsorted whole blood and extracted germline DNA as well. Trimming stripped 1 base from V and 5 bases from J, with 11 bases between. The CDR3 is made up of 14 amino acids. In germline, CDR1 is MNHNS, CDR2 SASEGT. The data derive from a study of tumor-infiltrating lymphocytes in primary liver carcinoma. The investigators made TCR beta cDNA from roughly 460 ng total RNA, using a constant-region primer. Three-round nested multiplex PCR performed with slightly modified ARM-PCR produced the TCR beta libraries. Forward primers for TRBV1-TRBV30 and a C-beta reverse primer served the first two PCR rounds, at 10 cycles each. Each CDR3 protein gets one entry after TCRdb re-called the multiplex PCR reads with MiXCR. Found here are hundreds of thousands of distinct CDR3 sequences, less than 75% of them singletons; the top ten hold roughly 9%.

The receptor was isolated from a man aged 40-50 years with primary liver carcinoma and hepatitis B virus infection. Sequences were obtained from peripheral blood. V is TRBV6-1 and J is TRBJ2-5, with D possibly matching TRBD2 (6 bases). CDR3 region: CASSEGMGRETQYL. CDR3 in DNA: TGTGCCAGCAGTGAAGGAATGGGGAGGGAGACCCAGTACCTC.